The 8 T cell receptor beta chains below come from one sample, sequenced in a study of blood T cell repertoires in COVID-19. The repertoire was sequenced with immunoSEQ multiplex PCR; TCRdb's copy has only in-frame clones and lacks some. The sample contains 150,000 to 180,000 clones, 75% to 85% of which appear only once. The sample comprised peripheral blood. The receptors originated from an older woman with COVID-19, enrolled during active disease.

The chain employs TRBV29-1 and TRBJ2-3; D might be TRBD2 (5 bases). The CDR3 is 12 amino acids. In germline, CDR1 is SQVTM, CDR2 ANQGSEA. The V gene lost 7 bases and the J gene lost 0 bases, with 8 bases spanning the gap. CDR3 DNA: TGCAGCGAACGGACTAGCACAGATACGCAGTATTTT. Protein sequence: CSERTSTDTQYF.

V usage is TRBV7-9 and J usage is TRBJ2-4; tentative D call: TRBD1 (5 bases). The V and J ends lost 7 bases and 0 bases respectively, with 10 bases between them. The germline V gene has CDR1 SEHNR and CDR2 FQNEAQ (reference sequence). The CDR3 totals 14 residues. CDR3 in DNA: TGTGCCAGCACCCCTCAGGGAGCCAAAAACATTCAGTACTTC. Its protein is CASTPQGAKNIQYF.

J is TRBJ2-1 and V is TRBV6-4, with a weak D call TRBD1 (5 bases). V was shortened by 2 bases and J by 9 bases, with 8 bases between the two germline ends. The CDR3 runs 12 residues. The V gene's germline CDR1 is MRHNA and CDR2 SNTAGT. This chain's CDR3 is CASSDRQSEQFF. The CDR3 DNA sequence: TGTGCCAGCAGTGACAGACAGTCTGAGCAGTTCTTC.

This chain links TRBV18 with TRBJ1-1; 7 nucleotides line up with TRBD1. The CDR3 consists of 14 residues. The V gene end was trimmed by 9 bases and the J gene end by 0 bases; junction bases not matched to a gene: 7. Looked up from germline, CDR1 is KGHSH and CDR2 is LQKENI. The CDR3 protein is CASIRDRMNTEAFF. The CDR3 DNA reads TGTGCCAGTATAAGGGACAGAATGAACACTGAAGCTTTCTTT.

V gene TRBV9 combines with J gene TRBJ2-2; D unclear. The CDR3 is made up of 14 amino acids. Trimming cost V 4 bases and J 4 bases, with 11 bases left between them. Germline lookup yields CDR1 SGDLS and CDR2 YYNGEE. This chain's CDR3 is CASSTNAITGELFF. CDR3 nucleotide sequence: TGTGCCAGCAGCACTAACGCGATCACCGGGGAGCTGTTTTTT.

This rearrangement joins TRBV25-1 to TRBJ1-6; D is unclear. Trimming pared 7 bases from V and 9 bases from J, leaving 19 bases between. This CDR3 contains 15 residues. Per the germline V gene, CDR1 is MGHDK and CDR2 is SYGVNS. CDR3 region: CASNPPGYEGSPLHF. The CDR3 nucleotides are TGTGCCAGCAACCCCCCGGGCTACGAGGGTTCACCCCTCCACTTT.

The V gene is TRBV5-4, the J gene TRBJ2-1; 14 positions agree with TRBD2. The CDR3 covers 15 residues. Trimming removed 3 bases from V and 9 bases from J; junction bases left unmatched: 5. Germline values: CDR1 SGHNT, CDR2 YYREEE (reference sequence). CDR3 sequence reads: CASSSGLAGGFEQFF. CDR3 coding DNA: TGTGCCAGCAGCTCAGGACTAGCGGGGGGTTTTGAGCAGTTCTTC.

DNA of the CDR3: TGTGCCAGTAGTGCTAGCGGGGGGGGAGTAAATGAGCAGTTCTTC. Translated: CASSASGGGVNEQFF. The chain links TRBV19 to TRBJ2-1; 12 bases are shared with TRBD2. Trimming took 5 bases from V and 7 from J; bases not matched to a gene: 6. CDR1 is LNHDA and CDR2 is SQIVND in the germline V gene (reference sequence). The CDR3 has 15 amino acids. The full variable domain, in which reference TRBV19 and TRBJ2-1 provide the parts outside the CDR3, is DGGITQSPKYLFRKEGQNVTLSCEQNLNHDAMYWYRQDPGQGLRLIYYSQIVNDFQKGDIAEGYSVSREKKESFPLTVTSAQKNPTAFYLCASSASGGGVNEQFFGPGTRLTVL.